This TCR beta chain was profiled in a study of shared clonotypes between healthy human individuals. Overall study: Donors had three CD4 naive, three CD4 memory, two CD8 naive and one CD8 memory plate apiece. Study-wide findings and caveats: Owing to a small donor count, the genetic and exposure-history diversity represented was limited. The naive CD4 repertoires of four donors were compared, and around 4.9% of clonotypes were shared.

This clone was observed once. Antigen: not known. This CDR3 has 15 amino acids. V was shortened by 5 bases and J by 2 bases, with 14 bases between the two germline ends. Germline CDR1 ENHRY, CDR2 SYGVKD. CD8 cells regarded as naive lacked CD45RO, were positively chosen for CCR7, and omitted terminally differentiated effector memory CD45RA+ cells. The repertoire was sequenced with immunoSEQ multiplex PCR; TCRdb's copy has only in-frame clones and lacks some. The data show roughly 2,000,000 clones, roughly 94% seen once. The sequence was obtained from a man aged 18 to 30 in good health. The gene calls are TRBV10-3 and TRBJ2-3, with D possibly matching TRBD2 (6 bases). Sequencing was performed on naive CD8+ T cells sorted from blood. Written as DNA, the CDR3 is TGTGCCATCAGTATAACGGGGGAGTTCACAGATACGCAGTATTTT. This encodes CAISITGEFTDTQYF.